The 22 T cell receptor beta chains given below trace back to one sample, sequenced in a study of blood T cell repertoires in COVID-19. The method was immunoSEQ multiplex PCR; TCRdb's version includes in-frame clones alone and lacks a portion of them. The repertoire consists of 150,000 to 200,000 clones, with 65% to 90% occurring once and the leading ten covering approximately 1.4%. The sequenced sample consisted of peripheral blood. These receptors were taken from a human donor in a cohort sampled during active COVID-19.

The V gene is TRBV28, the J gene TRBJ2-7, with 9 bases fitting TRBD2. Germline loops: CDR1 MDHEN, CDR2 SYDVKM. Trimming took 3 bases from V and 3 from J; bases not matched to a gene: 6. The CDR3 is made up of 15 amino acids. The CDR3 reads CASSFGAGGDYEQYF. The CDR3 bases are TGTGCCAGCAGTTTCGGGGCGGGAGGGGACTACGAGCAGTACTTC.

The chain is built from TRBV18 and TRBJ1-1, with TRBD1 matching over 8 bases. The CDR3 extends over 15 amino acids. The V and J ends lost 0 bases and 2 bases, in that order; junction bases with no gene match: 2. Germline CDR1 is KGHSH and CDR2 is LQKENI. The CDR3 spells CASSPPAGGNTEAFF. The CDR3 DNA reads TGTGCCAGCTCACCACCGGCAGGGGGCAACACTGAAGCTTTCTTT.

J is TRBJ2-3 and V is TRBV27, with D perhaps TRBD1 (6 bases). The CDR3 is made up of 15 amino acids. The V gene lost 1 base and the J gene lost 3 bases, with 11 bases spanning the gap. Germline-derived CDR1 and CDR2 are MNHEY and SMNVEV (reference sequence). In DNA, the CDR3 is TGTGCCAGCAGTTTATTCGTTCAGGGGACAGATACGCAGTATTTT. The encoded protein is CASSLFVQGTDTQYF.

The V and J genes are TRBV4-1 and TRBJ1-1; perhaps TRBD1 as D (5 bases). Trimming left V 1 base short and J 6 bases short, with 12 bases between. Germline V lookup: CDR1 MGHRA, CDR2 YSYEKL. CDR3 length equals 14 residues. The CDR3 loop reads CASSQGVGGSEAFF. Here the CDR3 DNA reads TGCGCCAGCAGCCAAGGGGTCGGGGGGTCTGAAGCTTTCTTT.

This clone has only a few counts. The CDR3 sequence is CASSQAPTRGAEAFF. CDR3 bases: TGTGCCAGCAGCCAAGCCCCGACCAGGGGAGCTGAAGCTTTCTTT. The chain carries TRBV4-2 and TRBJ1-1; weak D call: TRBD1 (6 bases). Trimming removed 1 base at V and 6 bases at J, with 15 bases between. CDR1 is LGHNA, CDR2 YNFKEQ, per germline. The CDR3 is made up of 15 amino acids.

This chain uses TRBV6-2 or TRBV6-3 with TRBJ1-1; D remains unclear. Germline assignment: CDR1 MNHEY and CDR2 SVGEGT. CDR3 length: 15 residues. The ends were cut back, 3 bases at V and 5 bases at J, with 16 bases in the middle. The CDR3 spells CASSYLRGVGTEAFF. Written as DNA, the CDR3 is TGTGCCAGCAGTTATCTTCGCGGGGTAGGAACTGAAGCTTTCTTT.

The V and J genes are TRBV12-3 or TRBV12-4 and TRBJ1-1, with D tentatively TRBD1 (6 bases). The CDR3 is 13 residues long. V gave up 6 bases and J gave up 4 bases, with 12 bases separating them. CDR3 in DNA: TGTGCCAGCAGCAGACAGGCCCGCACTGAAGCTTTCTTT. It encodes CASSRQARTEAFF.

This clone was recorded a few times. The chain links TRBV5-6 to TRBJ2-7; D is ambiguous. Looked up from germline, CDR1 is SGHDT and CDR2 is YYEEEE. The CDR3 has 14 amino acids. V lost 4 bases, J lost 1 base, and 12 bases lay in between. The CDR3 nucleotides read TGTGCCAGCAGCCGCGGCTTTACTTCCTACGAGCAGTACTTC. It codes for CASSRGFTSYEQYF.

This rearrangement joins TRBV6-5 to TRBJ1-1; TRBD1 aligns across 10 bases. Germline trimming cut 7 bases from V and 1 base from J; bases unmatched to any gene: 3. The CDR3 length is 14 residues. Germline CDR1 MNHEY, CDR2 SVGAGI. CDR3 loop: CASKRDRGNTEAFF. CDR3 coding DNA: TGTGCCAGCAAGCGGGACAGGGGGAACACTGAAGCTTTCTTT.

This rearrangement joins TRBV5-4 to TRBJ2-7, with TRBD1 matching 9 bases. Trimming cost V 0 bases and J 4 bases; bases outside gene matches: 8. Germline loops: CDR1 SGHNT, CDR2 YYREEE (reference sequence). CDR3 length: 16 amino acids. CDR3 protein: CASSLAMRTGDYEQYF. The CDR3 region has the DNA TGTGCCAGCAGCTTGGCCATGAGGACAGGGGATTACGAGCAGTACTTC.

V and J are TRBV7-3 and TRBJ2-7; D possibly corresponds to TRBD2 (6 bases). V lost 5 bases, J lost 0 bases, and 14 bases lay in between. Germline loops: CDR1 SGHTA, CDR2 FQGTGA. CDR3 size: 15 residues. CDR3 loop: CASSPTGVPSYEQYF. The CDR3 bases are TGTGCCAGCAGCCCTACGGGGGTTCCCTCCTACGAGCAGTACTTC.

The chain is built from TRBV18 and TRBJ2-3, with TRBD2 matching 10 bases. Looked up from germline, CDR1 is KGHSH and CDR2 is LQKENI. The CDR3 contains 17 residues. Trimming removed 5 bases from V and 0 bases from J; junction bases left unmatched: 8. The CDR3 bases are TGTGCCAGCTCAGCCTATAGCGGGGGGCCTAGCACAGATACGCAGTATTTT. Translating gives CASSAYSGGPSTDTQYF.

The gene calls are TRBV14 and TRBJ1-6; 8 bases align to TRBD1. This CDR3 spans 13 amino acids. Germline V CDR1 and CDR2: SGHDN, FVKESK. J gave up 10 bases and V 4 bases, and 3 bases lay outside the gene matches. CDR3 in amino acids: CASSLDRGSPLHF. The CDR3 DNA reads TGTGCCAGCAGCCTCGACAGGGGCTCACCCCTCCACTTT.

The chain recombines TRBV18 with TRBJ2-5; D possibly corresponds to TRBD2 (5 bases). Germline CDR1 KGHSH, CDR2 LQKENI. V lost 0 bases, J lost 5 bases, and 10 bases lay in between. This CDR3 is built from 14 residues. Here the CDR3 DNA reads TGTGCCAGCTCACCACCGGGTCAGCGGGAGACCCAGTACTTC. Its translation: CASSPPGQRETQYF.

The chain couples TRBV5-6 to TRBJ1-2; TRBD1 agrees at 7 bases. Per the germline V gene, CDR1 is SGHDT and CDR2 is YYEEEE. The CDR3 extends over 14 amino acids. V lost 1 base to trimming and J lost 7 bases; unmatched junction nucleotides: 7. The CDR3 protein is CASSLYQGVGGYTF. Written as DNA, the CDR3 is TGTGCCAGCAGCTTGTACCAGGGGGTAGGTGGCTACACCTTC.

This clone occurred once. The V and J genes are TRBV24-1 and TRBJ1-4; tentative D call: TRBD1 (5 bases). The CDR3 loop spans 15 amino acids. Germline values: CDR1 KGHDR, CDR2 SFDVKD. Trimming removed 3 bases at V and 3 bases at J, with 10 bases between. The CDR3 sequence: CATSDTGTSNEKLFF. As DNA, the CDR3 is TGTGCCACCAGTGATACGGGGACTTCTAATGAAAAACTGTTTTTT.

The genes are TRBV18 and TRBJ2-3, with 8 bases that match TRBD1. Germline loops: CDR1 KGHSH, CDR2 LQKENI. V shed 5 bases, J shed 2 bases, and the junction held 6 bases outside the gene matches. This CDR3 is 15 amino acids long. CDR3 in amino acids: CASSVGQGDTDTQYF. The CDR3 nucleotides read TGTGCCAGCTCAGTAGGACAGGGAGACACAGATACGCAGTATTTT.

The J gene is TRBJ2-7, the V gene TRBV4-2; the match to TRBD1 covers 11 bases. Germline trimming cut 4 bases from V and 5 bases from J; bases unmatched to any gene: 7. Germline V gives CDR1 LGHNA, CDR2 YNFKEQ. This CDR3 is built from 15 residues. The CDR3 region has the DNA TGTGCCAGCAGCCCTTGGGACAGGGGGGAGGACGAGCAGTACTTC. Its translation: CASSPWDRGEDEQYF.

The CDR3 is CASLAGGLVSNQPQHF. CDR3 coding DNA: TGTGCCAGCCTCGCCGGGGGGCTGGTTTCAAATCAGCCCCAGCATTTT. V is TRBV6-6 and J is TRBJ1-5; the D gene is possibly TRBD1 (6 bases). Per germline, CDR1 MNHNY and CDR2 SVGAGI (reference sequence). Trimming took off 8 bases at V and 4 bases at J, with 21 bases between the two ends. The CDR3 sequence is 16 residues long.

The chain has TRBV7-3 and TRBJ2-7, with 7 bases lining up with TRBD2. The length of the CDR3 is 15 residues. With V trimmed by 2 bases and J by 4 bases, 8 bases remained unmatched. CDR1 and CDR2 (germline): SGHTA, FQGTGA. The CDR3 DNA is TGTGCCAGCAGCTTAGCGGGAGCGACCGAGTACGAGCAGTACTTC. It yields the protein CASSLAGATEYEQYF.

The chain recombines TRBV2 with TRBJ2-5; TRBD2 agrees at 9 bases. V shed 7 bases, J shed 2 bases, and the junction held 8 bases outside the gene matches. The germline gives CDR1 SNHLY, CDR2 FYNNEI. This CDR3 is 15 amino acids long. CDR3 in DNA: TGTGCCAGCATGGCGCAGGGACTAGCTCAAGAGACCCAGTACTTC. It translates to CASMAQGLAQETQYF.

The J gene is TRBJ2-5, the V gene TRBV3-1 (or the pseudogene TRBV3-2), with 9 positions matching TRBD1. Trimming cost V 3 bases and J 5 bases; bases outside gene matches: 10. The germline V gene has CDR1 LGHDT and CDR2 YNNKEL (reference sequence). There are 16 residues in the CDR3. CDR3 coding DNA: TGTGCCAGCAGCCAGCCACAGGGGGCCCTCGTGGAGACCCAGTACTTC. This sequence encodes CASSQPQGALVETQYF.